The source of this T cell receptor (beta chain) is a study of shared clonotypes between healthy human individuals. Study-wide findings and caveats: Large sequencing depth failed to make sorted-subset sequencing complete, rarefaction showed. A few donors shared roughly 5% of their naive CD4 clonotypes. There were few donors, and this limited the genetic and exposure-history diversity represented.

Measured with immunoSEQ multiplex PCR; TCRdb has only the in-frame clones, and not every one. The sample includes 760,000 or so clones, just over 95% seen only once; the top ten take less than 0.25%. CDR3 length: 15 amino acids. CDR1 SGHVS and CDR2 FQNEAQ come from the germline V gene. J was trimmed by 2 bases and V by 6 bases; bases with no gene match: 9. With regard to this clone: Its antigen is currently unknown.

CD45RO-negative CD8 cells positively selected for CCR7 made up the naive population, which excluded terminally differentiated effector memory CD45RA+ cells. Adult donors, all healthy and HIV-negative, had no recent acute infections or vaccinations. The gene calls are TRBV7-8 and TRBJ2-7; 8 nucleotides line up with TRBD2. The source material was naive CD8+ T cells sorted from blood. The TCR sequence derives from a man under 40 in good health. CDR3: CASSTRTGGAYEQYF. CDR3 DNA sequence: TGTGCCAGCAGTACCAGGACGGGAGGGGCCTACGAGCAGTACTTC.